This T cell receptor (beta chain) was recorded in a study of blood T cell repertoires in COVID-19 (TCRdb year 2020). Regarding the study in general: Samples covering the acute and convalescent phases of COVID-19 were provided by collaborators in the United States, Italy and Spain. The repertoires were released in a freely available public database meant as a resource for research on the immune response to SARS-CoV-2. Nearly every sample came with metadata listing a de-identified subject ID, COVID-19 status, age in years and sex. Deeply sampled blood TCRbeta repertoires from subjects exposed to, actively infected with, or recovered from COVID-19 were included in the dataset. The samples were drawn from two sources: the first 160 participants of the ongoing ImmuneRACE study, and about 1,300 subjects contributed by 6 global collaborators. Where available, HLA class I and class II types were taken from metadata supplied by the sample provider and were not determined by assay-based typing. The prospective study material was composed of cDNA or gDNA derived from T cells, B-cell-depleted T cells, or PBMCs.

Here V drops 3 bases and J drops 7 bases, and the junction holds 6 bases not matched to any gene. The CDR3 sequence holds 13 residues, the cysteine and phenylalanine included. Only the CDR3 region is kept as DNA, spanning 39 bases read in frame from base 1. For CDR1 and CDR2, the germline V gene lists SGHRS and YFSETQ. TCRbeta CDR3 regions were amplified from genomic DNA by means of the immunoSEQ Assay, a bias-controlled multiplex PCR. In the paper's pipeline: Nucleated cell counts per sample were estimated from amplification of reference gene primers within the assay. To quantify the absolute abundance of each unique TCRbeta CDR3 rearrangement, sequence reads were collapsed and filtered. For each sample, productive Simpson clonality was calculated as the square root of Simpson's diversity index across productive rearrangements. TCRdb re-hosts the immuneACCESS table, in-frame sequences only. Its copies lack some clones; in the studies checked, an unresolved V gene accounts for under half of them, and the cause for the rest is not known. The DNA gave D and trimming, while V, J and clone size come from that table. In all, the sample holds about 300,000 clones, and approximately 90% of those were seen once. The ten most abundant clones make up about 10% of the sample.

Enrolling through a virtual design, the prospective study's participants ranged in age from roughly 18 to 89 years and lived across approximately 25 United States geographic areas. In the prospective study, cohorts were assigned on the basis of participant-reported clinical history obtained from a screening survey and a study questionnaire. Recovered participants in ImmuneRACE Cohort 3 were defined by two consecutive negative NP/OP PCR tests, clearance by a healthcare professional, or resolution of symptoms. In the prospective study, whole blood, serum and a nasopharyngeal or oropharyngeal swab were collected from each participant by mobile phlebotomists. Prospective study participants could optionally give additional blood draws and questionnaires over an approximately 2-month period. Blood samples from the prospective study were shipped frozen or at room temperature prior to DNA extraction. What the study reported, not specific to this receptor: Clinical and demographic metadata were provided uncurated, with the amount varying by source and participant.

This clone has more than one count but fewer than ten. Its antigen remains undetermined. Per-base quality was not reported, and no clone a single base away is much larger than it. This chain joins TRBV5-1 to TRBJ2-7, and 8 bases in between align with TRBD1. The TCR originated in a woman between 18 and 30 years old who had recovered from COVID-19. The sequenced material came from PBMCs or T cells enriched from blood (not recorded which). The nucleotides read TGCGCCAGCAGCTGGGTAGGACAGGGAGAGCAGTACTTC. Its protein product is CASSWVGQGEQYF.